This T cell receptor (beta chain) stems from a study of spatial heterogeneity in lung cancer. Study-level background: Detection consistently yielded more beta chains than alpha chains.

This clonotype has a handful of counts. Noted time point: sample taken at primary tumor resection. No cell sorting; template was whole RNA from tumor, lung tissue or PBMC. Unique molecular identifiers tagged every individual TCR cDNA molecule. A single record per CDR3 protein comes from TCRdb applying MiXCR to the 5' RACE reads. Counted here are 15,000 or so distinct CDR3 sequences, around 21% occurring once; the ten biggest clones make up under 20%. The V end lost 0 bases, the J end lost 6 bases, and 9 bases lay between the germline ends. The CDR3 runs to 13 residues. The material sequenced was PBMCs, taken at surgery. The chain couples TRBV12-3 or TRBV12-4 to TRBJ2-7; D unresolved. This receptor was identified in a female donor with early-stage non-small cell lung cancer. The CDR3, as DNA: TGTGCCAGCAGTTTAGCAGGTGATCGCGAGCAGTACTTC. It codes for CASSLAGDREQYF.